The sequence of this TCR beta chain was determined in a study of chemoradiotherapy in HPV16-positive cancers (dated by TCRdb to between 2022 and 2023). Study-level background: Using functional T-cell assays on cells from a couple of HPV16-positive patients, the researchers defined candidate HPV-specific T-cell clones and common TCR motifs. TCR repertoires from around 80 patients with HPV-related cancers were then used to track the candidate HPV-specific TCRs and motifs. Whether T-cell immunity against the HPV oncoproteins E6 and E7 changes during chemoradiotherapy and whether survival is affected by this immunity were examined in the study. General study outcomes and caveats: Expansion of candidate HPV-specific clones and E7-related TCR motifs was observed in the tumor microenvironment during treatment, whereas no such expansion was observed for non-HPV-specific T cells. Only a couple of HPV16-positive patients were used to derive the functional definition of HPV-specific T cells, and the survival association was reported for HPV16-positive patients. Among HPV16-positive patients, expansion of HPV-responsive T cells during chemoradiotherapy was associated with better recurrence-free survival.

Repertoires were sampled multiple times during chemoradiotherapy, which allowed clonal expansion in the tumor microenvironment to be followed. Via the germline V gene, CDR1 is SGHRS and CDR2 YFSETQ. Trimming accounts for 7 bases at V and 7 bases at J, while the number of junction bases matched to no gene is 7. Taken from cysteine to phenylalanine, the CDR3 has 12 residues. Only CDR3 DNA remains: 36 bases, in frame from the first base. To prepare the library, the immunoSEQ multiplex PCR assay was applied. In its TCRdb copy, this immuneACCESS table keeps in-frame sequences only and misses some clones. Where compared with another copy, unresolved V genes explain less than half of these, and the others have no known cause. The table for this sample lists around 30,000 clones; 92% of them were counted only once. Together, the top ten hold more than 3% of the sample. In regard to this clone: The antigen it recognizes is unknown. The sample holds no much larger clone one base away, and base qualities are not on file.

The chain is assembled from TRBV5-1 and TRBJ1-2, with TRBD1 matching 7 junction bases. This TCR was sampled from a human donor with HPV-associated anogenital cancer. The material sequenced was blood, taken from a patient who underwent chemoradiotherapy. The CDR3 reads CASAQGGGGYTF. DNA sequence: TGCGCCAGCGCTCAGGGGGGCGGTGGCTACACCTTC.